The T cell receptor beta chain under discussion was sequenced for a study of T cells in localized non-small cell lung cancer. Here immunoSEQ multiplex PCR was the method, and the copy in TCRdb shows in-frame clones only, minus some. The table has some 14,000 clones, about 86% seen once. To note about this clone: Its antigen is not identified.

Study findings and constraints: Among the top 100 tumor clones, a median about 57 appeared in adjacent lung. Longer overall survival was linked to higher blood T cell density. Tumor samples were not multi-region, leaving intratumor heterogeneity unexcluded. Uninvolved adjacent lung had more T cell clonality than any other tissue, topping tumor.

The sequences come from peripheral blood, collected before any cancer treatment. This sequence originates from a female donor over 55 with stage I squamous cell lung carcinoma.

The CDR3 region is CASSLERRYPEAFF. The DNA of the CDR3 is TGTGCCAGCAGCTTAGAACGCAGGTACCCTGAAGCTTTCTTT. V and J are TRBV13 and TRBJ1-1, with unresolved D. The CDR3 is 14 amino acids. In germline, CDR1 is PRHDT, CDR2 FYEKMQ (reference sequence). Trimming removed 1 base from V and 6 bases from J, with 12 bases in between.